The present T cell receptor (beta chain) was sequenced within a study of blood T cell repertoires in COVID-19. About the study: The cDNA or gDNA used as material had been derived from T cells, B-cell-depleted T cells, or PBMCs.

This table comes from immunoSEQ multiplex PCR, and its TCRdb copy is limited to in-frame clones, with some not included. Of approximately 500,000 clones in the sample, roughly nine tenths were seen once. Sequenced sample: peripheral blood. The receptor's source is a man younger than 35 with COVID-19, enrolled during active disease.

CDR3 amino acids: CASSHLLAGELYEQYF. CDR3 bases: TGCGCCAGCAGCCACCTGCTAGCGGGAGAATTGTACGAGCAGTACTTC. The chain employs TRBV4-1 and TRBJ2-7; 10 bases are a match to TRBD2. CDR1 is MGHRA, CDR2 YSYEKL, per germline. This CDR3 has 16 amino acids. V lost 3 bases and J lost 4; bases outside the gene matches: 9.